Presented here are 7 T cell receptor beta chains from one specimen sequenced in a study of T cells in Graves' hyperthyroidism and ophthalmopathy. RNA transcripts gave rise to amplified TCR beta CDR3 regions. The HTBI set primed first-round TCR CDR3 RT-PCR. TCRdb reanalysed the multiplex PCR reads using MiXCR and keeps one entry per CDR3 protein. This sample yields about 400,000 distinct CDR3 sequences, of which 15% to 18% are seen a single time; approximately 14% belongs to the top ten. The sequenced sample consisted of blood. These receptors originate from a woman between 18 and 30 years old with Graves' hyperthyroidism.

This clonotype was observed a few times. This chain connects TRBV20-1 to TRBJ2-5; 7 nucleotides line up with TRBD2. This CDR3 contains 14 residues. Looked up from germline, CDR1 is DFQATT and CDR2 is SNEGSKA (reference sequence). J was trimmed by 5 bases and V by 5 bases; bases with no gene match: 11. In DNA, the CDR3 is TGCAGTGCTCCCGTGGGGGGGGTCCGGGAGACCCAGTACTTC. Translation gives CSAPVGGVRETQYF.

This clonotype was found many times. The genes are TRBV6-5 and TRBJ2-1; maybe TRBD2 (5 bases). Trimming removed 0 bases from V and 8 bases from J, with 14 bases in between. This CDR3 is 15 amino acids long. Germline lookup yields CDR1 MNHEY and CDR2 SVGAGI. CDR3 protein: CASSYSSGLEDEQFF. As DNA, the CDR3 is TGTGCCAGCAGTTACTCTTCGGGGTTGGAGGATGAGCAGTTCTTC.

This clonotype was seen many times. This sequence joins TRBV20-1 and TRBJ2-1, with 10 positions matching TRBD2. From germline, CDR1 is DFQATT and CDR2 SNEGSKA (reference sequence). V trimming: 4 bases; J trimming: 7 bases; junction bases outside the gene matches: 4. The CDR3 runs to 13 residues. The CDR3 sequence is CSAKGLAWNEQFF. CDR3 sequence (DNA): TGCAGTGCTAAGGGACTAGCGTGGAATGAGCAGTTCTTC.

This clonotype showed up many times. The CDR3 DNA sequence: TGCAGTGCTAATTCGCGGGAGGCTACAGATACGCAGTATTTT. It codes for CSANSREATDTQYF. V is TRBV20-1 and J is TRBJ2-3, with 8 bases matching TRBD2. The V segment lost 4 bases and the J segment 3 bases; nucleotides outside the gene matches: 6. Germline CDR1 is DFQATT and CDR2 is SNEGSKA (reference sequence). This CDR3 has 14 residues.

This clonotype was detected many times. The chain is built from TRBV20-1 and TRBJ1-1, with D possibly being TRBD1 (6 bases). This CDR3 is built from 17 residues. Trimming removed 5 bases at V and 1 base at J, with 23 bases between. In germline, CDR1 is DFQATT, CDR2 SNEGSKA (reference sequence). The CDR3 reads CSAPGIRGGLRNTEAFF. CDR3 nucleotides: TGCAGTGCTCCCGGTATTCGGGGGGGGCTTCGGAACACTGAAGCTTTCTTT.

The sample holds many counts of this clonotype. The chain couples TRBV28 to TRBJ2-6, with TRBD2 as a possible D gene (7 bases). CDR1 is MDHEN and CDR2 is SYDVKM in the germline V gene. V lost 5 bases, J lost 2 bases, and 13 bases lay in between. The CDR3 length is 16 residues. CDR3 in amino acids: CASSPEGGAGANVLTF. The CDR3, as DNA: TGTGCCAGCAGTCCTGAGGGGGGGGCTGGGGCCAACGTCCTGACTTTC.

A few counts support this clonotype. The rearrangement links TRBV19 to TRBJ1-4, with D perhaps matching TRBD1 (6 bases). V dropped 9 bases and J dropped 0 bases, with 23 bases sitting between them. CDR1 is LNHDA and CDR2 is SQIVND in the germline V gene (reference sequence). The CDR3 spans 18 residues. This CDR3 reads CASGPGRSRGPTNEKLFF. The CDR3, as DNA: TGTGCCAGCGGGCCTGGAAGGTCCAGGGGCCCAACTAATGAAAAACTGTTTTTT.